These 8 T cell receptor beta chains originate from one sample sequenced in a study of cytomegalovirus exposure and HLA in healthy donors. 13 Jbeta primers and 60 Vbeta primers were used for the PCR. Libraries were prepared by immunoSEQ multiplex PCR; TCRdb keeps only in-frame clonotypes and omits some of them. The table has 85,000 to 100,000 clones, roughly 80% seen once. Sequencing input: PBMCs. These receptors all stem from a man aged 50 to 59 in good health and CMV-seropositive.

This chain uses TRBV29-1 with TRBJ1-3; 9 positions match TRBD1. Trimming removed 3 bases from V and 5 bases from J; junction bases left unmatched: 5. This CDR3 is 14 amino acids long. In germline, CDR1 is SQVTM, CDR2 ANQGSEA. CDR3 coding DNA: TGCAGCGTTGATCCGGACAGGGGAAGAAACACCATATATTTT. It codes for CSVDPDRGRNTIYF.

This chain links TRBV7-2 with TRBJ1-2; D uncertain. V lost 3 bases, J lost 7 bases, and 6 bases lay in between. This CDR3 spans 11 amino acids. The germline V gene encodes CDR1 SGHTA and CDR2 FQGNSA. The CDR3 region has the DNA TGTGCCAGCAGCTTTCATTTTGGCTACACCTTC. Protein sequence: CASSFHFGYTF.

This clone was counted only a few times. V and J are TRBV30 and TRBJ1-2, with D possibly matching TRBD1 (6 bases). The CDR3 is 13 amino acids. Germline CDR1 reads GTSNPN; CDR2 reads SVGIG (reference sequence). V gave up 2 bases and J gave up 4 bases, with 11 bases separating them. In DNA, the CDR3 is TGTGCCTGGAGTCTGCGGACAGTCTATGGCTACACCTTC. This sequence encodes CAWSLRTVYGYTF.

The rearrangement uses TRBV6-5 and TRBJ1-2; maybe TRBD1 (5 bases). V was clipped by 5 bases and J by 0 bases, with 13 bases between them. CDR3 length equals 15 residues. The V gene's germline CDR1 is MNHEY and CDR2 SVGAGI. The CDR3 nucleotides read TGTGCCAGCAGTACGACCAGACAGACTAACTATGGCTACACCTTC. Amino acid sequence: CASSTTRQTNYGYTF.

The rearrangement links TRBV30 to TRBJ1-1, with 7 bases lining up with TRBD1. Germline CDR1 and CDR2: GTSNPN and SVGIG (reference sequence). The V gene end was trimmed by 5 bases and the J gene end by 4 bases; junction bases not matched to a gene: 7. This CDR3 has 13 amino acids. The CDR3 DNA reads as TGTGCCTGGGGCACAGGGGTGAGCACTGAAGCTTTCTTT. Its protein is CAWGTGVSTEAFF.

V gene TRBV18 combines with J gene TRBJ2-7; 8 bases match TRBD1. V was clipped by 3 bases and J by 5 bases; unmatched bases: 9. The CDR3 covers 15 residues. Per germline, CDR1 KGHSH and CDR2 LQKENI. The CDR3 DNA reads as TGTGCCAGCTCACCGAGGGGCCAGGGGGCTAACGAGCAGTACTTC. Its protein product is CASSPRGQGANEQYF. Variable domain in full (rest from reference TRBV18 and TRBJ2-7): NAGVMQNPRHLVRRRGQEARLRCSPMKGHSHVYWYRQLPEEGLKFMVYLQKENIIDESGMPKERFSAEFPKEGPSILRIQQVVRGDSAAYFCASSPRGQGANEQYFGPGTRLTVT.

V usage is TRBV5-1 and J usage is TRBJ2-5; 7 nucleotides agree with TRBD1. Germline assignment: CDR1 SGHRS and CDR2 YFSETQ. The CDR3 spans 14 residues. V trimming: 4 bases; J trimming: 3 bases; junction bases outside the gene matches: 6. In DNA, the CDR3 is TGCGCCAGCAGCCTCACAGGACAGGAAGAGACCCAGTACTTC. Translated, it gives CASSLTGQEETQYF. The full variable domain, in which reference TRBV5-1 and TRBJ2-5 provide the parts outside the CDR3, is KAGVTQTPRYLIKTRGQQVTLSCSPISGHRSVSWYQQTPGQGLQFLFEYFSETQRNKGNFPGRFSGRQFSNSRSEMNVSTLELGDSALYLCASSLTGQEETQYFGPGTRLLVL.

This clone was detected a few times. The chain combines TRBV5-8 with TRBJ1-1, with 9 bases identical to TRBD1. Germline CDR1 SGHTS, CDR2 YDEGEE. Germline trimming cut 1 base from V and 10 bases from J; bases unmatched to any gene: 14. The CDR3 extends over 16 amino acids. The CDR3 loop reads CASSLTGQGRSARAFF. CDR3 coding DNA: TGTGCCAGCAGCTTGACGGGACAGGGACGGTCTGCAAGAGCTTTCTTT.